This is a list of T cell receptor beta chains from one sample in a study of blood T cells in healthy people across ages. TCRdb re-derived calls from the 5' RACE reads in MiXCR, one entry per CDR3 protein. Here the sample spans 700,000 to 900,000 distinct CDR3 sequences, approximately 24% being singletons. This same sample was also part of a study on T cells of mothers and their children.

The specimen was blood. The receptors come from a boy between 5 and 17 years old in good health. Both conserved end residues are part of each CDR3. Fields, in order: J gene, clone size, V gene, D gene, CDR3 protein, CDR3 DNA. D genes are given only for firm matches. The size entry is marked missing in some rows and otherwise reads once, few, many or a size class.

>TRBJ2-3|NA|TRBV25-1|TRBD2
CASSDPAGGAEGPDTQYF
TGTGCCAGCAGTGACCCCGCGGGAGGCGCAGAGGGCCCAGATACGCAGTATTTT
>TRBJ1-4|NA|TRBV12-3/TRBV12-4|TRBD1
CASMGGTANEKLFF
TGTGCCAGCATGGGCGGGACAGCTAATGAAAAACTGTTTTTT
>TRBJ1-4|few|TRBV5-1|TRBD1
CASSLVSGQGAGNEKLFF
TGCGCCAGCAGCTTGGTTTCTGGCCAGGGGGCCGGGAATGAAAAACTGTTTTTT
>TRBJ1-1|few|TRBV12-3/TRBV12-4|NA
CASGGGWNTEAFF
TGTGCCAGCGGGGGGGGATGGAACACTGAAGCTTTCTTT
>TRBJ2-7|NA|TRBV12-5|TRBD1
CASGLGTGVYEQYF
TGTGCTAGTGGTTTGGGGACAGGGGTCTACGAGCAGTACTTC
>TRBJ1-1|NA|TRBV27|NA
CASRRGAEAFF
TGTGCCAGCCGTCGGGGCGCTGAAGCTTTCTTT
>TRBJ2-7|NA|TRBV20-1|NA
CSADQAYEQYF
TGCAGTGCTGACCAGGCATACGAGCAGTACTTC
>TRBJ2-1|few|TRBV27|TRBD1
CASSLGDREYNEQFF
TGTGCCAGCAGTTTAGGGGACAGGGAATACAATGAGCAGTTCTTC
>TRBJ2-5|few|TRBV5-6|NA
CASSSTGGDETQYF
TGTGCCAGCAGCTCGACTGGCGGGGATGAGACCCAGTACTTC
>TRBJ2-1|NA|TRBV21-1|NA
CASSNVVRGLTTSGHSYNEQFF
TGTGCCAGCAGCAATGTGGTTCGGGGACTTACCACTAGCGGACACTCCTACAATGAGCAGTTCTTC
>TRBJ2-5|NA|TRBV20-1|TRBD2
CSASGLTSGGTLVLKETQYF
TGCAGTGCTAGTGGGCTCACTAGCGGGGGGACCCTTGTACTAAAAGAGACCCAGTACTTC
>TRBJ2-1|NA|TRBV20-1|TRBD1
CSARDVRTGTNEQFF
TGCAGTGCTAGAGATGTAAGGACAGGGACCAATGAGCAGTTCTTC
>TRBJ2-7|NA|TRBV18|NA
CASSPQDPSHHEQYF
TGTGCCAGCTCACCACAGGACCCAAGTCACCACGAGCAGTACTTC
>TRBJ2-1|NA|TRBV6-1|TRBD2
CASPSGTSVYNEQFF
TGTGCCAGCCCGTCCGGGACTAGCGTCTACAATGAGCAGTTCTTC
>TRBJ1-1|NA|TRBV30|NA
CAWRRGEAGAFF
TGTGCCTGGAGAAGAGGAGAAGCTGGAGCTTTCTTT
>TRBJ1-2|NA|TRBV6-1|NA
CASSESREGLYGYTF
TGTGCCAGCAGTGAATCTCGGGAAGGCCTCTATGGCTACACCTTC
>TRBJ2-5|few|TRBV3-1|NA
CASSRRTETQYF
TGTGCCAGCAGCCGACGGACGGAGACCCAGTACTTC
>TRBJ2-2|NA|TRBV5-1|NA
CASMEGGTGELFF
TGCGCCAGCATGGAAGGGGGCACCGGGGAGCTGTTTTTT
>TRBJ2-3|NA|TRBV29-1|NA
CSGAADTQYF
TGCAGCGGCGCGGCAGATACGCAGTATTTT
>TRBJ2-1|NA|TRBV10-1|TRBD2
CASSENPSGGANEQFF
TGCGCCAGTAGTGAAAATCCTAGCGGGGGGGCCAATGAGCAGTTCTTC
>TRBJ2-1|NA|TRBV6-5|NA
CASRAGLGPYNEQFF
TGTGCCAGCAGGGCTGGGCTAGGACCCTACAATGAGCAGTTCTTC
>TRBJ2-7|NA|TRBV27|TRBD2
CASGASGAYEQYF
TGTGCCAGCGGGGCTAGCGGGGCCTACGAGCAGTACTTC
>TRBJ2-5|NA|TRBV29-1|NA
CSVAGEKVGF
TGCAGCGTCGCCGGGGAGAAGGTAGGGTTC
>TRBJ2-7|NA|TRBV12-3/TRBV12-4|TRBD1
CASSLTGTGVGEQYF
TGTGCCAGCAGTTTAACGGGTACAGGGGTGGGAGAGCAGTACTTC
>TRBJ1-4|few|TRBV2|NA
CASSPDSGNEKLFF
TGTGCCAGCAGTCCAGACAGTGGTAATGAAAAACTGTTTTTT
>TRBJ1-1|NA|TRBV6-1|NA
CASPTDQNTEAFF
TGTGCCAGCCCCACCGATCAGAACACTGAAGCTTTCTTT
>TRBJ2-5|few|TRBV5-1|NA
CASSSDRPETQYF
TGCGCCAGCAGCTCCGACAGGCCAGAGACCCAGTACTTC
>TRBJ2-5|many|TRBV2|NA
CASSERRSQETQYF
TGTGCCAGCAGTGAAAGGCGGTCTCAAGAGACCCAGTACTTC
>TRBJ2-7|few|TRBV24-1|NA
CATSGARIVDEQYF
TGTGCCACCAGCGGGGCTCGAATTGTTGACGAGCAGTACTTC
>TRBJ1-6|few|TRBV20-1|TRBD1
CSALSSGQRRASLHF
TGCAGTGCCCTATCCTCGGGACAGAGAAGGGCATCCCTCCACTTT
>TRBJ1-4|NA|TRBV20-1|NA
CSATAGAGEKLFF
TGCAGTGCTACCGCAGGGGCAGGGGAAAAACTGTTTTTT
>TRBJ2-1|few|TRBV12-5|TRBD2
CASHLSGGANEQFF
TGTGCTAGTCACCTTAGCGGGGGGGCCAATGAGCAGTTCTTC
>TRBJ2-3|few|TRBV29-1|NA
CSVEGYSSTDTQYF
TGCAGCGTTGAGGGCTACTCTAGCACAGATACGCAGTATTTT
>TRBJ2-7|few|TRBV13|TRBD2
CASSRGGRSYEQYF
TGTGCCAGCAGCCGGGGGGGTCGTTCCTACGAGCAGTACTTC
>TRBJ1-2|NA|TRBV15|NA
CATSRDSSGFYGYTF
TGTGCCACCAGCAGAGATAGTTCAGGGTTCTATGGCTACACCTTC
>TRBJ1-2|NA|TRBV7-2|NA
CASSIGTYQGIWSGYTF
TGTGCCAGCAGCATAGGGACATACCAAGGGATTTGGTCTGGCTACACCTTC
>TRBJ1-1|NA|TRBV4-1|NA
CASSQYPGEAFF
TGCGCCAGCAGCCAGTATCCAGGGGAAGCTTTCTTT